These 10 T cell receptor beta chains originate from one sample sequenced in a study of blood T cell repertoires in COVID-19. The table came from immunoSEQ multiplex PCR; TCRdb's copy has only in-frame clones and leaves some out. The profile shows about 100,000 clones, around 85% of them singletons. The sample taken for sequencing was peripheral blood. The receptors were sampled from a man aged 50 or older with active or convalescent COVID-19.

The chain employs TRBV11-3 and TRBJ1-6, with D maybe TRBD1 (5 bases). The ends were cut back, 0 bases at V and 9 bases at J, with 9 bases in the middle. The CDR3 sequence is 14 residues long. The germline V gene encodes CDR1 SGHNT and CDR2 YENEEA. Written as DNA, the CDR3 is TGTGCCAGCAGCTTAGAGCCAGGGATTTCACCCCTCCACTTT. This gives the protein CASSLEPGISPLHF.

This clone was counted between two and nine times. This chain links TRBV7-2 with TRBJ2-7; D is ambiguous. CDR1 is SGHTA, CDR2 FQGNSA, per germline. V lost 5 bases and J lost 0, with 14 bases in between. The CDR3 runs 15 residues. The CDR3 here is CASSRGPDPSYEQYF. The CDR3 DNA is TGTGCCAGCAGCCGCGGCCCAGACCCCTCCTACGAGCAGTACTTC.

V usage is TRBV29-1 and J usage is TRBJ2-1, with 7 bases fitting TRBD2. The CDR3 extends over 12 amino acids. V lost 3 bases to trimming and J lost 6 bases; unmatched junction nucleotides: 2. CDR1 is SQVTM and CDR2 is ANQGSEA in the germline V gene. CDR3 in DNA: TGCAGCGTTGAGGGCGGGAGCAATGAGCAGTTCTTC. Its translation: CSVEGGSNEQFF.

The chain uses TRBV14 and TRBJ1-1; weak D call: TRBD1 (5 bases). Germline CDR1 is SGHDN and CDR2 is FVKESK. The CDR3 has 12 residues. Trimming left V 9 bases short and J 5 bases short, with 13 bases between. The CDR3 DNA reads TGTGCCAGAACCGGGGGAATTACTGAAGCTTTCTTT. This sequence encodes CARTGGITEAFF.

The chain has TRBV9 and TRBJ2-1, with D unclear. This CDR3 comprises 14 residues. The germline V and J ends were trimmed by 0 bases and 6 bases, with 10 bases remaining between them. CDR1 is SGDLS and CDR2 is YYNGEE in the germline V gene. The CDR3 reads CASSVEFERNEQFF. Written as DNA, the CDR3 is TGTGCCAGCAGCGTAGAGTTCGAGCGCAATGAGCAGTTCTTC.

V usage is TRBV24-1 and J usage is TRBJ2-5; the match to TRBD2 covers 7 bases. Per the germline V gene, CDR1 is KGHDR and CDR2 is SFDVKD. The CDR3 contains 13 residues. The V segment lost 5 bases and the J segment 4 bases; nucleotides outside the gene matches: 3. This CDR3 reads CATSGGGLETQYF. The CDR3 region has the DNA TGTGCCACCAGTGGCGGGGGTTTAGAGACCCAGTACTTC.

This chain links TRBV6-2 or TRBV6-3 with TRBJ1-2; tentatively, D is TRBD1 (6 bases). Germline CDR1 MNHEY, CDR2 SVGEGT. The CDR3 runs to 14 residues. The V end was cut by 5 bases, the J end by 4 bases, with 14 bases between. The CDR3 reads CASSPTGSGYGYTF. In DNA, the CDR3 is TGTGCCAGCAGTCCAACAGGGTCAGGCTATGGCTACACCTTC.

The rearrangement links TRBV19 to TRBJ2-5; 7 bases line up with TRBD2. This CDR3 has 15 amino acids. Looked up from germline, CDR1 is LNHDA and CDR2 is SQIVND (reference sequence). V dropped 3 bases and J dropped 5; count of bases not matched to a gene: 9. The CDR3 DNA reads as TGTGCCAGTAGTATCGTGGGGGAGGGGATGGAGACCCAGTACTTC. Translated: CASSIVGEGMETQYF. The full variable domain, its missing parts supplied by reference TRBV19 and TRBJ2-5, is DGGITQSPKYLFRKEGQNVTLSCEQNLNHDAMYWYRQDPGQGLRLIYYSQIVNDFQKGDIAEGYSVSREKKESFPLTVTSAQKNPTAFYLCASSIVGEGMETQYFGPGTRLLVL.

This clone was counted a few times. The V call is TRBV23-1, the J call TRBJ1-2; D is ambiguous. TRBV23-1 is annotated as an ORF whose role is uncertain. Between the trimmed V and J ends, which lost 4 bases and 4 bases, there was a span of 19 bases. The CDR3 length is 16 residues. The CDR3 here is CASSPTRSPRGYGYTF. CDR3 sequence (DNA): TGCGCCAGCAGTCCCACGAGAAGTCCACGAGGCTATGGCTACACCTTC.

This clone was counted only a few times. This chain joins TRBV6-5 and TRBJ1-3; 8 bases are shared with TRBD1. Germline trimming cut 7 bases from V and 4 bases from J; bases unmatched to any gene: 9. Germline-derived CDR1 and CDR2 are MNHEY and SVGAGI. This CDR3 is 15 amino acids long. CDR3 residues: CASTRTGSDGNTIYF. The CDR3 region has the DNA TGTGCCAGCACCCGGACAGGGTCCGACGGAAACACCATATATTTT.